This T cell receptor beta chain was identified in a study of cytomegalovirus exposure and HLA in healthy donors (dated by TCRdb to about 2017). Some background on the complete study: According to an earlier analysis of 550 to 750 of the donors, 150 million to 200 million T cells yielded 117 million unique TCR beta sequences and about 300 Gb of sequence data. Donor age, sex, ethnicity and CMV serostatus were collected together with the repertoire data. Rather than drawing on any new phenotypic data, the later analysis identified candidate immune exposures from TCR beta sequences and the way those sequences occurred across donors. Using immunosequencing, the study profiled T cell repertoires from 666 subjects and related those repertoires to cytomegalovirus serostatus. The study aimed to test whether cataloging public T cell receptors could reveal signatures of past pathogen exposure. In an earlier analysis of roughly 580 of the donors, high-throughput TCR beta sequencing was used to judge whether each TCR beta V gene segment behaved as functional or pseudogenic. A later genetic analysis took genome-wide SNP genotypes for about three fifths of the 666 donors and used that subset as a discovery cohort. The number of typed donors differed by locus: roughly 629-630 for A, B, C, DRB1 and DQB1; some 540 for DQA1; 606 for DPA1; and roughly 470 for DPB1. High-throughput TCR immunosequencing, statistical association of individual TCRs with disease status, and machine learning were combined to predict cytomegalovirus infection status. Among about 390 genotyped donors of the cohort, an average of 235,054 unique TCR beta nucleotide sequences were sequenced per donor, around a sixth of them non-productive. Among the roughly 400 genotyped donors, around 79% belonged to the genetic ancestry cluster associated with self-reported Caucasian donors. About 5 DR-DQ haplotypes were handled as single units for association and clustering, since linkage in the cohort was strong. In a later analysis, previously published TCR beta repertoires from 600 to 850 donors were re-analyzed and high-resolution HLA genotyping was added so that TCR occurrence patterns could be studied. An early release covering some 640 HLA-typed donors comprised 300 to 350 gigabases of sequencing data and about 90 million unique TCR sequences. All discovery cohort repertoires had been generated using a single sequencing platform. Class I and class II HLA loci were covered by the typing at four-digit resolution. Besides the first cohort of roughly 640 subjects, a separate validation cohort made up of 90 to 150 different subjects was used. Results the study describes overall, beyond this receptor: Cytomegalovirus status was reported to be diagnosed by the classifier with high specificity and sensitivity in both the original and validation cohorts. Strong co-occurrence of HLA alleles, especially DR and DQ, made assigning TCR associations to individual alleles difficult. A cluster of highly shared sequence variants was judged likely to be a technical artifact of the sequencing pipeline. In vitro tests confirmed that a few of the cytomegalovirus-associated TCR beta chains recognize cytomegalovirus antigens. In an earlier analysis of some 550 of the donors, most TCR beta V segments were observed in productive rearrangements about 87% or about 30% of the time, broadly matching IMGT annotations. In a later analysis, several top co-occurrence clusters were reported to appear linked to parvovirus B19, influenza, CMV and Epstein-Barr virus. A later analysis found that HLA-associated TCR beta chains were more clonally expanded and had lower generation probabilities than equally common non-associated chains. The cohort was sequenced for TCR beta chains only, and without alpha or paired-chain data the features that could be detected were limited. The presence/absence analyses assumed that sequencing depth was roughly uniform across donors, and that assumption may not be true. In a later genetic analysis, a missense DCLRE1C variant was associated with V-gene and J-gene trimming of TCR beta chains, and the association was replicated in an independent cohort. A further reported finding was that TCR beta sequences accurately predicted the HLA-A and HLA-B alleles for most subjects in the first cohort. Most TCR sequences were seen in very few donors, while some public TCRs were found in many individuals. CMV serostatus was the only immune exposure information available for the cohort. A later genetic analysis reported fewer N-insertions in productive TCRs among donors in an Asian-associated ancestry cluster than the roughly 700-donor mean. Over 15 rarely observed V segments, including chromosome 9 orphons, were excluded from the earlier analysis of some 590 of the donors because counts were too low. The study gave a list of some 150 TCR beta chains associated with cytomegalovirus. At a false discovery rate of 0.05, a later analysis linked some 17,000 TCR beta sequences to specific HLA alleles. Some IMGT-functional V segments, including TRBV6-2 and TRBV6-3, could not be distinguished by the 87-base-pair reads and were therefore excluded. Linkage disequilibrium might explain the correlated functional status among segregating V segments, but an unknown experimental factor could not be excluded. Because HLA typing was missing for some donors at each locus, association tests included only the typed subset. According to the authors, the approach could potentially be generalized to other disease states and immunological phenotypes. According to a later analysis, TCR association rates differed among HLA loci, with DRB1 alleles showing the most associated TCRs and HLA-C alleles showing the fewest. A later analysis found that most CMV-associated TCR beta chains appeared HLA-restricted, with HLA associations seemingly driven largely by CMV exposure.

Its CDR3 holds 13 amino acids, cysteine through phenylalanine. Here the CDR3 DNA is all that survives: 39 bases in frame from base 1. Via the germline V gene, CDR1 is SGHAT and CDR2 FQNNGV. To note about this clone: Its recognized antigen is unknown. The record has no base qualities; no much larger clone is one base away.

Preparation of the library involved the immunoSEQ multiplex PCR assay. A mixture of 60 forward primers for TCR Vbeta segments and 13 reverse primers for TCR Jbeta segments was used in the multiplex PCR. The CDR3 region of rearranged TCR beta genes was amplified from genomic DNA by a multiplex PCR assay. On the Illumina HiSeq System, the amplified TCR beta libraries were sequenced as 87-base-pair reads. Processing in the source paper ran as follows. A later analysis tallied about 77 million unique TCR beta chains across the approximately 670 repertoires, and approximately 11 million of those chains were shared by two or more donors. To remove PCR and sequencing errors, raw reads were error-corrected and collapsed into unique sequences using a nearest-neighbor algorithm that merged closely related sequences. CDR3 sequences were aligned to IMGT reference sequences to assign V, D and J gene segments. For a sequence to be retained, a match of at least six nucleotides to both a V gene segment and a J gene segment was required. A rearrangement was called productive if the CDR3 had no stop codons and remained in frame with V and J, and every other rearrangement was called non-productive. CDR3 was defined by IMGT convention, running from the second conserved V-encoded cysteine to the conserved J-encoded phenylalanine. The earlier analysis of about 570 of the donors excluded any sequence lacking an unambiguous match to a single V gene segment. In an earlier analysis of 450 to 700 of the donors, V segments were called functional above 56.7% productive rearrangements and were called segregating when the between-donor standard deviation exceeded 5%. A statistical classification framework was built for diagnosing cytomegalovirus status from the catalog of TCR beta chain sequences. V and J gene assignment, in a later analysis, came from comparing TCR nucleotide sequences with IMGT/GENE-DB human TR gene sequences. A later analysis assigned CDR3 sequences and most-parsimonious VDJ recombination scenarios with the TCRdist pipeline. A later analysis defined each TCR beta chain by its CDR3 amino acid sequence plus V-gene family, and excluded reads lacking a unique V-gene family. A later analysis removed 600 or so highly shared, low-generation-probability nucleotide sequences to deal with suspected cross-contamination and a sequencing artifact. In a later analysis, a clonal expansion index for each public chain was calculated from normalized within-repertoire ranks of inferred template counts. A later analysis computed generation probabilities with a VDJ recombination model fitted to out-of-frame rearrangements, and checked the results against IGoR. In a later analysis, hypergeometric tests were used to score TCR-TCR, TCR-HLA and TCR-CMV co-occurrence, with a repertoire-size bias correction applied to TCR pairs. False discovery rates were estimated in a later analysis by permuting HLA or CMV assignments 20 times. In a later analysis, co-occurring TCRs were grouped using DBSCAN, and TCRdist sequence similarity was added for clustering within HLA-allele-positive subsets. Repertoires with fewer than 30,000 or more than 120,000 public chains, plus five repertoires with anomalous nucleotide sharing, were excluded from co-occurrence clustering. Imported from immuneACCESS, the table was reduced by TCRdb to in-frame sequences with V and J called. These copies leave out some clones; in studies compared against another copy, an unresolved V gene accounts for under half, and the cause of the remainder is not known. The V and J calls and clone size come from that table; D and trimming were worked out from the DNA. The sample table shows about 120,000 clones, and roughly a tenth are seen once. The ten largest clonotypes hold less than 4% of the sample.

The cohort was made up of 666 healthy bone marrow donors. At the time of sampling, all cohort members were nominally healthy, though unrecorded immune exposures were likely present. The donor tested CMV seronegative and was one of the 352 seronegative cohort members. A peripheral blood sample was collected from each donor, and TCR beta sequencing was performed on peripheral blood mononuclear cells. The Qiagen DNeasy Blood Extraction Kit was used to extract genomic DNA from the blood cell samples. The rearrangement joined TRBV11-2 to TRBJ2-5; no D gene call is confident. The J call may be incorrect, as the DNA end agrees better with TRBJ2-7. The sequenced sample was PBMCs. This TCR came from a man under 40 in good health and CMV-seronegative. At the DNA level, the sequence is TGTGCCAGCAGCTTAACAGATCTGTACGAGCAGTACTTC. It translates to CASSLTDLYEQYF.